This TCR beta chain was sequenced in a study of T-cell reconstitution after alpha-beta-depleted transplantation in children. By sample share, this clonotype is medium-sized (0.01 to 0.1%). What it binds is unknown. Study-level findings and limits: By one year post-transplant, T-cell counts and diversity largely arose from T cells that were newly produced. Reportedly, only several hundred clones from non-depleted graft cells drove alpha-beta T-cell counts at about two months. The origin of high day-60 TCRbeta diversity in some patients lay in surviving recipient T cells and thymic progenitors.

Unique molecular identifiers were incorporated when the TCRbeta library was constructed. TCRdb re-analysed the PCR reads in MiXCR, keeping a single row per CDR3 protein. Among 5,000 to 6,500 distinct CDR3 sequences, roughly 15% were seen once, and the ten largest hold approximately 5.9%. Germline V CDR1 and CDR2: LNHNV, YYDKDF (reference sequence). V was shortened by 2 bases and J by 0 bases, with 8 bases between the two germline ends. The CDR3 length is 14 residues. This sequence originates from a boy between 10 and 17 years old with acute lymphoblastic leukemia, due to receive a stem cell transplant. The chain recombines TRBV15 with TRBJ2-7; tentative D call: TRBD2 (6 bases). The starting material was PBMCs, obtained before TCRalphabeta/CD19-depleted stem cell transplant. The CDR3 region is CATSRHGSSYEQYF. CDR3 DNA: TGTGCCACCAGCAGACACGGGAGCTCCTACGAGCAGTACTTC.